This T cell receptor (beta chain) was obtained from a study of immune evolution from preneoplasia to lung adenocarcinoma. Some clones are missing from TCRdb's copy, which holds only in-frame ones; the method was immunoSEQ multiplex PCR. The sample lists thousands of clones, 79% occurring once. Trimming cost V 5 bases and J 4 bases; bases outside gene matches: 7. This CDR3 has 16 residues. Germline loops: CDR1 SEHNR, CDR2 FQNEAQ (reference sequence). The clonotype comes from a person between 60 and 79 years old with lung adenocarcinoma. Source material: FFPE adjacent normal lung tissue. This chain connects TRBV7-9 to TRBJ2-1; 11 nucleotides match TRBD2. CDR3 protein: CASSTIAGGRYNEQFF. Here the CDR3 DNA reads TGTGCCAGCAGCACCATAGCGGGGGGGCGGTACAATGAGCAGTTCTTC.